This T cell receptor beta chain was profiled in a study of T cells in Graves' hyperthyroidism and ophthalmopathy. Findings and limits, study-wide: In the analysis, a 13 V-J model separated ophthalmopathy from stable hyperthyroidism. The model foresaw ophthalmopathy a median roughly 6.5 months prior to onset.

It was RNA transcripts that yielded the amplified TCR beta CDR3 regions. First-round RT-PCR of the TCR CDR3 relied on the HTBI primer set. TCRdb processed the multiplex PCR reads anew with MiXCR; each CDR3 protein has one entry. The top ten clones hold 15% to 20% of a sample with 400,000 to 550,000 distinct CDR3 sequences, around 15% of them seen once. This clonotype has at least ten counts. Its target is unknown. Stable Graves' hyperthyroidism meant no ophthalmopathy progression within 18 months. Uncontrolled infections, other autoimmune diseases, pregnancy or lactation led to exclusion of patients. This clonotype was sampled from a young woman with Graves' hyperthyroidism. The sample consisted of blood.

The CDR3 is CASTPGLADQETQYF. The DNA for the CDR3 is TGTGCCAGCACGCCGGGACTAGCGGATCAAGAGACCCAGTACTTC. This chain connects TRBV2 to TRBJ2-5, with TRBD2 identical over 11 bases. The V gene's germline CDR1 is SNHLY and CDR2 FYNNEI. This CDR3 region has 15 residues. The J segment lost 2 bases and the V segment lost 7 bases, leaving 6 bases of the junction unmatched.